Presented here are 11 T cell receptor beta chains from one specimen sequenced in a study of CD8 T cells in Susac syndrome. cDNA came from roughly 0.53 to 1 ug RNA primed by random hexamers. TCRdb re-called the immunoSEQ multiplex PCR reads through MiXCR, storing one row per CDR3 protein. This table holds 150,000 to 200,000 distinct CDR3 sequences, roughly 92% found once. The sequencing sample was made of CD4+ T cells from PBMCs. The source of these receptors is a human donor with multiple sclerosis.

This clonotype occurred once. The rearrangement uses TRBV18 and TRBJ1-3; TRBD1 might be the D (6 bases). The length of the CDR3 is 15 residues. Trimming cost V 4 bases and J 4 bases, with 14 bases left between them. CDR1 is KGHSH, CDR2 LQKENI, per germline. The CDR3, as DNA: TGTGCCAGCTCACTCTTGCGGGACAACGGAAACACCATATATTTT. Amino acid sequence: CASSLLRDNGNTIYF.

The chain combines TRBV6-2 or TRBV6-3 with TRBJ2-5, with TRBD2 matching 9 bases. V lost 3 bases to trimming and J lost 2 bases; unmatched junction nucleotides: 1. Germline CDR1 reads MNHEY; CDR2 reads SVGEGT. The CDR3 is 14 residues long. CDR3 bases: TGTGCCAGCAGTTATGCGGGGGGGCAAGAGACCCAGTACTTC. Translated: CASSYAGGQETQYF.

The table lists this clonotype with a count of one. The CDR3, as DNA: TGTGCCAGCGGGCAAGGGCCCGGGACCCAGTACTTC. The encoded protein is CASGQGPGTQYF. The rearrangement uses TRBV12-3 or TRBV12-4 and TRBJ2-5; D is undetermined. Trimming left V 8 bases short and J 7 bases short, with 14 bases between. The CDR3 sequence is 12 residues long.

This clonotype was seen just once. The chain uses TRBV12-3 or TRBV12-4 and TRBJ1-1; D might be TRBD1 (6 bases). V was shortened by 5 bases and J by 7 bases, with 17 bases between the two germline ends. The CDR3 runs 14 residues. The CDR3 spells CASSPTRKGGEAFF. The CDR3 nucleotides are TGTGCCAGCAGTCCAACACGGAAAGGGGGTGAAGCTTTCTTT.

The chain recombines TRBV18 with TRBJ1-4, with D possibly being TRBD1 (5 bases). There are 14 residues in the CDR3. V was trimmed by 0 bases and J by 5 bases, leaving 7 bases between them. Germline V gene data show CDR1 as KGHSH and CDR2 as LQKENI. CDR3 nucleotides: TGTGCCAGCTCACCACCGGCAGGGAATGAAAAACTGTTTTTT. It yields the protein CASSPPAGNEKLFF.

In its sample, this clonotype was seen once. V is TRBV5-1 and J is TRBJ1-1, with 9 bases aligning to TRBD1. This CDR3 has 15 amino acids. Trimming cost V 0 bases and J 10 bases; bases outside gene matches: 10. The germline V gene has CDR1 SGHRS and CDR2 YFSETQ. The CDR3 coding sequence is TGCGCCAGCAGCTTGGAAGGGACAGGGTCCTTGACAGCTTTCTTT. Its protein product is CASSLEGTGSLTAFF.

The J gene is TRBJ1-2, the V gene TRBV11-2; perhaps TRBD1 as D (5 bases). Germline V lookup: CDR1 SGHAT, CDR2 FQNNGV. This CDR3 is 12 amino acids long. V shed 5 bases and J shed 4 bases, with 8 bases lying between them. The CDR3 reads CASSRGLYGYTF. The DNA for the CDR3 is TGTGCCAGCAGCAGGGGACTCTATGGCTACACCTTC. Full variable domain (outside the CDR3, taken from reference TRBV11-2 and TRBJ1-2): EAGVAQSPRYKIIEKRQSVAFWCNPISGHATLYWYQQILGQGPKLLIQFQNNGVVDDSQLPKDRFSAERLKGVDSTLKIQPAKLEDSAVYLCASSRGLYGYTFGSGTRLTVV.

The genes are TRBV12-3 or TRBV12-4 and TRBJ1-1, with 9 bases fitting TRBD1. The J segment lost 2 bases and the V segment lost 4 bases, leaving 5 bases of the junction unmatched. This CDR3 region has 15 residues. The CDR3 DNA is TGTGCCAGCAGTTCCGGACAGGGGTCCAACACTGAAGCTTTCTTT. Residues: CASSSGQGSNTEAFF.

As to this clonotype: Germline is not matched at one junction end, which may reflect a read error. J is TRBJ1-1 and V is TRBV30; 9 bases fit TRBD1. The germline V gene encodes CDR1 GTSNPN and CDR2 SVGIG (reference sequence). The CDR3 is made up of 14 amino acids. In DNA form, the CDR3 reads TGTGCCTGGAATATCGGGACAGGGATCGCTGAAGTTTTCTTT. Residues: CAWNIGTGIAEVFF.

In this sample, this clonotype turned up a few times. V usage is TRBV28 and J usage is TRBJ2-6; D possibly corresponds to TRBD2 (5 bases). The germline CDR1 and CDR2 sequences are MDHEN and SYDVKM. The ends were cut back, 6 bases at V and 0 bases at J, with 9 bases in the middle. The CDR3 has 15 amino acids. CDR3 bases: TGTGCCAGCAGCGTACGGGGCTCTGGGGCCAACGTCCTGACTTTC. As protein: CASSVRGSGANVLTF.

This chain uses TRBV2 with TRBJ2-5; 11 nucleotides line up with TRBD2. V lost 7 bases, J lost 2 bases, and 6 bases stayed unmatched. This CDR3 has 15 amino acids. Germline values: CDR1 SNHLY, CDR2 FYNNEI. The CDR3, as DNA: TGTGCCAGCACCTCTAGCGGGGGGACGCAAGAGACCCAGTACTTC. It encodes CASTSSGGTQETQYF.